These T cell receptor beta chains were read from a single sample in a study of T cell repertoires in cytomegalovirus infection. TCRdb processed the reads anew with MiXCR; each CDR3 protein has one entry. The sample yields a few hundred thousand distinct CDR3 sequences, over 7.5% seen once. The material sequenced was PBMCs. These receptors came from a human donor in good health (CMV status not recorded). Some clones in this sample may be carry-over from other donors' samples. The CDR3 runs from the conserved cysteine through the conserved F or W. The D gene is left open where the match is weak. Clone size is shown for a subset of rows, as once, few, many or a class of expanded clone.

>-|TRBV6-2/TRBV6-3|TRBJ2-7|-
CASRTRTNPYEQYF
TGTGCCAGCAGAACCCGGACAAACCCCTACGAGCAGTACTTC
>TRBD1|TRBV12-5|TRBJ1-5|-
CASGFRDRSNQPQHF
TGTGCTAGTGGTTTTCGGGACAGATCCAATCAGCCCCAGCATTTT
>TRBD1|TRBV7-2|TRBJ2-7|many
CASSSTGTGVYEQYF
TGTGCCAGCAGCTCCACCGGGACAGGGGTGTACGAGCAGTACTTC
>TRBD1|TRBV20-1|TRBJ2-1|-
CSARGQGGASNEQFF
TGCAGTGCTAGAGGACAGGGGGGGGCTTCAAATGAGCAGTTCTTC
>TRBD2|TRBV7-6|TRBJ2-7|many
CASRASGMKSSYEQYF
TGTGCCAGCAGGGCTAGCGGGATGAAGAGCTCCTACGAGCAGTACTTC
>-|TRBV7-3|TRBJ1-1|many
CASSLKGGKGTEAFF
TGTGCCAGCAGCTTAAAAGGAGGGAAAGGGACTGAAGCTTTCTTT
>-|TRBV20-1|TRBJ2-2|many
CSAPRGRSTGELFF
TGCAGTGCACCGAGGGGTAGGAGCACCGGGGAGCTGTTTTTT
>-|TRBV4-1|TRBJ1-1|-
CASSQIRDNTEAFF
TGCGCCAGCAGCCAGATCCGGGACAACACTGAAGCTTTCTTT
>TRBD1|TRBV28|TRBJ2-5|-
CASAYPGTALETQYF
TGTGCCAGCGCTTACCCCGGGACAGCTTTAGAGACCCAGTACTTC
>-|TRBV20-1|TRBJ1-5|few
CSARSSSSNQPQHF
TGCAGTGCTAGGAGCTCTAGTAGCAATCAGCCCCAGCATTTT
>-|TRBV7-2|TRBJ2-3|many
CASRGANTQYF
TGTGCCAGCCGGGGGGCAAATACGCAGTATTTT
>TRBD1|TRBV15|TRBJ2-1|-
CATSLSGQVYNEQFF
TGTGCCACCAGTTTATCGGGACAGGTCTACAATGAGCAGTTCTTC
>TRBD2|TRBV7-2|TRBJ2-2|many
CASSLGGRSLGGELFF
TGTGCCAGCAGCTTGGGCGGGAGGTCCCTGGGTGGGGAGCTGTTTTTT
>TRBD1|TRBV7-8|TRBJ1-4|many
CASSLGQGSILFF
TGTGCCAGCAGCCTGGGACAGGGGAGTATCCTGTTTTTT
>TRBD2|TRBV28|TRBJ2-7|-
CASSVTSLLAESYEQYF
TGTGCCAGCAGTGTCACCTCGCTGCTAGCGGAGTCATACGAGCAGTACTTC
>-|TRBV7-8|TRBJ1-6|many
CASSLGGTRGYNSPLHF
TGTGCCAGCAGCTTAGGTGGAACGCGAGGATATAATTCACCCCTCCACTTT
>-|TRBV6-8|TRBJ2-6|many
CASRPPNLPGANVLTF
TGTGCCAGCAGGCCTCCCAACCTACCTGGGGCCAACGTCCTGACTTTC
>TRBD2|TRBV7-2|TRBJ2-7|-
CASRGGNYEQSF
TGTGCCAGCAGGGGAGGGAACTACGAGCAGTCCTTC
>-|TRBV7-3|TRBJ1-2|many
CASSADRTGYGYTF
TGTGCCAGCAGCGCAGACAGAACTGGCTATGGCTACACCTTC
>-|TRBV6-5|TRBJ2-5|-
CASSYRPRETQYF
TGTGCCAGCAGTTACAGGCCCCGTGAGACCCAGTACTTC
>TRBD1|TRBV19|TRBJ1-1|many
CASSTHPGDSYTEAFF
TGTGCCAGTAGTACTCACCCCGGGGACAGTTACACTGAAGCTTTCTTT
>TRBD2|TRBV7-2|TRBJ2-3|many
CASSLARVAGGAGLTDTQYF
TGTGCCAGCAGCTTAGCGCGGGTAGCGGGGGGGGCCGGGCTTACGGATACGCAGTATTTT
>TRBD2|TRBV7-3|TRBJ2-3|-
CASSLTGGTQGKTQYF
TGTGCCAGCAGCCTCACCGGGGGGACCCAAGGAAAAACGCAGTATTTT
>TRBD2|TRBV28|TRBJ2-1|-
CASSLAGLAHYNEQFF
TGTGCCAGCAGTTTGGCCGGACTAGCCCACTACAATGAGCAGTTCTTC
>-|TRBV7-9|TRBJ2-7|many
CASSSGYYEQYF
TGTGCCAGCAGCTCGGGTTACTACGAGCAGTACTTC
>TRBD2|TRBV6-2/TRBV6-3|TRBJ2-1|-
CASSYSKTSGDYNEQFF
TGTGCCAGCAGTTACTCGAAAACTAGCGGAGACTACAATGAGCAGTTCTTC
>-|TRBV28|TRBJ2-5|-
CASSLTRGVQETQYF
TGTGCCAGCAGTTTAACCAGGGGGGTTCAAGAGACCCAGTACTTC
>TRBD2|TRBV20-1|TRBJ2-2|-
CSAWLAGGSTGELFF
TGCAGTGCATGGCTAGCGGGGGGCAGCACCGGGGAGCTGTTTTTT
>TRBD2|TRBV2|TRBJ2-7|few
CASSGPDSGIGEQYF
TGTGCCAGCAGTGGCCCAGATAGCGGGATCGGGGAGCAGTACTTC
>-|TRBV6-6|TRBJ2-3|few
CASSYAQGSGEHTQYF
TGTGCCAGCAGTTACGCTCAGGGATCGGGTGAACATACGCAGTATTTT
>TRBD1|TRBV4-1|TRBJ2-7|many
CASSQEPTGNSDAQYF
TGCGCCAGCAGCCAAGAACCGACAGGGAACAGTGACGCGCAGTACTTC